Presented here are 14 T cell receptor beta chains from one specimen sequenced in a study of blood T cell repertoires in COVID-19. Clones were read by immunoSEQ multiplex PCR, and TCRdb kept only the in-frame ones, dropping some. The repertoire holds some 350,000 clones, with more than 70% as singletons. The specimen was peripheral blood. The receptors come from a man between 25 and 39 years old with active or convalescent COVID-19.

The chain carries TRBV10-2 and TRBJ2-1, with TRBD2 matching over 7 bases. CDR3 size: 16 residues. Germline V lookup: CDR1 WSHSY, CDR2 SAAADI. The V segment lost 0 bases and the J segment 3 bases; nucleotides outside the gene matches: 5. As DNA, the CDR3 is TGCGCCAGCAGTGAGTCTGGTCGCGGGGGCTACAATGAGCAGTTCTTC. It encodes CASSESGRGGYNEQFF.

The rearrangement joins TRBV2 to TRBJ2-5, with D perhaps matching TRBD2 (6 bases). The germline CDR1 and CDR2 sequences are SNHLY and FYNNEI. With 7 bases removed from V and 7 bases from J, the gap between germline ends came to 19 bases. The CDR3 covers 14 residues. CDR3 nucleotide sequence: TGTGCCAGCACCGAGGGCCCGGGGGAAGGGACCCAGTACTTC. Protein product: CASTEGPGEGTQYF.

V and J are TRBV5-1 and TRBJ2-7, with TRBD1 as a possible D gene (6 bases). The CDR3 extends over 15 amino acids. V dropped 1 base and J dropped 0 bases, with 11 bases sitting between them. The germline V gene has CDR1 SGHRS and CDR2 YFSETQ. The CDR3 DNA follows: TGCGCCAGCAGCTTGCCTTCAGGGGACTCCTACGAGCAGTACTTC. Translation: CASSLPSGDSYEQYF.

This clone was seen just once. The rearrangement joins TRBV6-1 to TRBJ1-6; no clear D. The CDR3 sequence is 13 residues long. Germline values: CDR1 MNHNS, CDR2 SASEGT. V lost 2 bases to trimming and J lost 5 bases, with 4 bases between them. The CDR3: CASSERDNSPLHF. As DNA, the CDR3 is TGTGCCAGCAGTGAACGCGATAATTCACCCCTCCACTTT.

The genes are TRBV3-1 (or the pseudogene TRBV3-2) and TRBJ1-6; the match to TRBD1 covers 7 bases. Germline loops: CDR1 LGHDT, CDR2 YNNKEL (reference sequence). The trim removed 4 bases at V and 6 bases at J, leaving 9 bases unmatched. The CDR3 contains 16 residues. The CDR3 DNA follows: TGTGCCAGCAGCCTATCTAGGACAGGTAGTAATTCACCCCTCCACTTT. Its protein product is CASSLSRTGSNSPLHF.

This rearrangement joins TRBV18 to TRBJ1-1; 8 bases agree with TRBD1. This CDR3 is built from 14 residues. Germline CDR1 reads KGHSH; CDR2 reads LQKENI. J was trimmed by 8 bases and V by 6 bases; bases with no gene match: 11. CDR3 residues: CASSAGTGGLEAFF. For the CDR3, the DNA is TGTGCCAGCTCGGCCGGGACAGGAGGGTTAGAAGCTTTCTTT.

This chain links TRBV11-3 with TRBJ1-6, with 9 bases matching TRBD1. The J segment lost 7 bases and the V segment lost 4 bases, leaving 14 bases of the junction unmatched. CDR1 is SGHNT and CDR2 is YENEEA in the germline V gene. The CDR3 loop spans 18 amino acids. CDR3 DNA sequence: TGTGCCAGCAGCTCAACTGAGGGGACAGGGTTGTGGAATTCACCCCTCCACTTT. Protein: CASSSTEGTGLWNSPLHF.

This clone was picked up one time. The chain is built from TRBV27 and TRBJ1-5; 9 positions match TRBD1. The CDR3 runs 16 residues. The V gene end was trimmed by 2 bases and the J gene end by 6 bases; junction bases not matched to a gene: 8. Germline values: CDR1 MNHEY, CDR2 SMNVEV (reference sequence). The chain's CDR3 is CASSLLGQGSGQPQHF. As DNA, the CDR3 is TGTGCCAGCAGTTTACTGGGACAGGGTTCGGGTCAGCCCCAGCATTTT.

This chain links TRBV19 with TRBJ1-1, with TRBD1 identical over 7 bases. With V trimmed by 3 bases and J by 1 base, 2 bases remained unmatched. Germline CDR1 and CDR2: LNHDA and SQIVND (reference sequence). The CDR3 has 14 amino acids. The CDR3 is CASSINRGNTEAFF. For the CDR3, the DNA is TGTGCCAGTAGTATTAACAGGGGGAACACTGAAGCTTTCTTT.

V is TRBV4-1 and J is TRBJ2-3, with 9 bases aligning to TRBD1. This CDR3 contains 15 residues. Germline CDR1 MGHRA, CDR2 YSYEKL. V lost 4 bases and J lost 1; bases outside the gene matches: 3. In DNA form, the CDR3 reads TGCGCCAGCAGCCCCCGGGACAGGGGCACAGATACGCAGTATTTT. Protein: CASSPRDRGTDTQYF.

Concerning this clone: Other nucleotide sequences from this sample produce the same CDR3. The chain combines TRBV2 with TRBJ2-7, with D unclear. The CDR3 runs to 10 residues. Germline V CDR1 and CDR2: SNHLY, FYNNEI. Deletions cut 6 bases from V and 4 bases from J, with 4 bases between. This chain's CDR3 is CASSRYEQYF. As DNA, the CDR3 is TGTGCCAGCAGCCGGTACGAGCAGTACTTC.

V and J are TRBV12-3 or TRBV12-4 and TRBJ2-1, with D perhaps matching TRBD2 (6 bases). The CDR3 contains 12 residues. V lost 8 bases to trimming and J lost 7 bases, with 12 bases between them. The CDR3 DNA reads TGTGCCAGCGCCCACGCGGGAAATGAGCAGTTCTTC. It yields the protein CASAHAGNEQFF.

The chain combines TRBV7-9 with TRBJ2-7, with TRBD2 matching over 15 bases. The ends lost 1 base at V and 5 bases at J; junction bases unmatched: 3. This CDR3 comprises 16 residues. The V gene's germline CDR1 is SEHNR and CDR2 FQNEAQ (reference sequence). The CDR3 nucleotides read TGTGCCAGCAGCTTAGGGACTAGCGGGAGGGCCGACGAGCAGTACTTC. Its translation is CASSLGTSGRADEQYF. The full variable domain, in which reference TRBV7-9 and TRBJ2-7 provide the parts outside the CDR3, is DTGVSQNPRHKITKRGQNVTFRCDPISEHNRLYWYRQTLGQGPEFLTYFQNEAQLEKSRLLSDRFSAERPKGSFSTLEIQRTEQGDSAMYLCASSLGTSGRADEQYFGPGTRLTVT.

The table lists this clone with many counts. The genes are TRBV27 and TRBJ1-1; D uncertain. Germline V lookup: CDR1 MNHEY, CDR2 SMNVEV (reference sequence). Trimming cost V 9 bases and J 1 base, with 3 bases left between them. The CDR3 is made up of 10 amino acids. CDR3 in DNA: TGTGCCAGACAGAACACTGAAGCTTTCTTT. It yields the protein CARQNTEAFF.